This TCR beta chain was captured by sequencing in a study of T cells after yellow fever vaccination. Broader study findings: Clonotypes found in both CD4 and CD8 compartments made up a small share.

This CDR3 has 14 residues. V trimming: 3 bases; J trimming: 4 bases; junction bases outside the gene matches: 7. CDR1 and CDR2 (germline): DFQATT, SNEGSKA (reference sequence). TCRdb processed the 5' RACE reads anew with MiXCR; each CDR3 protein has one entry. Seen here are 300,000 or so distinct CDR3 sequences, about 7.8% observed once, and the top ten hold roughly a sixth. This clonotype has only a few counts. Antigen unknown. The sample consisted of PBMCs, taken more than 35 days after the first yellow fever vaccination. V is TRBV20-1 and J is TRBJ1-2, with 8 positions matching TRBD1. This TCR derives from a man between 18 and 29 years old who received the YFV17D yellow fever vaccine. The chain's CDR3 is CSASRTGGSYGYTF. The CDR3 DNA reads as TGCAGTGCTAGCCGCACAGGGGGATCCTATGGCTACACCTTC.